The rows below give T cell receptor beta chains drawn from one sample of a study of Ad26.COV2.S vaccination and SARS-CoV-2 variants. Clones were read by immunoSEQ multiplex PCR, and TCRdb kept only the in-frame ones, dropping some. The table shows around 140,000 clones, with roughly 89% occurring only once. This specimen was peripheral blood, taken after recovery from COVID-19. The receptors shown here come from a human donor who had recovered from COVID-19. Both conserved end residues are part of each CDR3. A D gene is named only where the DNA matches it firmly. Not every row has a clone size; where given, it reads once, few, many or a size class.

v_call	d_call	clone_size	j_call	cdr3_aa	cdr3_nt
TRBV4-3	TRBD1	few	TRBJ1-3	CASSPDRLGDTIYF	TGCGCCAGCAGCCCGGACAGGTTAGGGGACACCATATATTTT
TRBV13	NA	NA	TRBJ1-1	CASTVQDENTEAFF	TGTGCCAGCACCGTACAGGATGAGAACACTGAAGCTTTCTTT
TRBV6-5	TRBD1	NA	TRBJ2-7	CASRGWGQGDEQYF	TGTGCCAGCAGAGGATGGGGACAGGGAGACGAGCAGTACTTC
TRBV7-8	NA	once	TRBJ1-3	CASSLKGTGNTIYF	TGTGCCAGCAGCTTAAAAGGAACTGGAAACACCATATATTTT
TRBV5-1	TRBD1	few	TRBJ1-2	CASTPGQGRTNYGYTF	TGCGCCAGCACGCCGGGACAGGGACGGACTAACTATGGCTACACCTTC
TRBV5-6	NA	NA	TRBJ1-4	CASSLFEGKLFF	TGTGCCAGCAGCTTGTTCGAGGGAAAACTGTTTTTT
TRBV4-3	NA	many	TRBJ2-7	CASSPGVSTYEQYF	TGCGCCAGCAGCCCGGGGGTTTCGACCTACGAGCAGTACTTC
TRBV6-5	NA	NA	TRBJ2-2	CASSYGGGMNTGELFF	TGTGCCAGCAGTTACGGCGGAGGCATGAACACCGGGGAGCTGTTTTTT
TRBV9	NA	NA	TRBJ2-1	CASSVVPQGGNEQFF	TGTGCCAGCAGCGTAGTCCCCCAGGGGGGCAATGAGCAGTTCTTC
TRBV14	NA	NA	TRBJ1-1	CASSQDRGNAEAFF	TGTGCCAGCAGCCAAGATCGGGGGAACGCTGAAGCTTTCTTT
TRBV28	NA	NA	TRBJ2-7	CASRLGRTDLNF	TGTGCCAGCAGATTGGGAAGGACGGATTTGAACTTC
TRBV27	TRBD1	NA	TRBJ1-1	CASSQGALTEAFF	TGTGCCAGTTCCCAGGGGGCGTTAACTGAAGCTTTCTTT
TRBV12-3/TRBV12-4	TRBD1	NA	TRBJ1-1	CASRRTGNSEAFF	TGTGCCAGCAGACGGACAGGCAATAGTGAAGCTTTCTTT
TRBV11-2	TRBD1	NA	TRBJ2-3	CASSSPNGQGIDTQYF	TGTGCCAGCAGCTCGCCAAACGGACAGGGTATCGATACGCAGTATTTT
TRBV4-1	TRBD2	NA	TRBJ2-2	CASSQILAGIHTGELFF	TGCGCCAGCAGCCAAATCCTAGCGGGGATTCATACCGGGGAGCTGTTTTTT
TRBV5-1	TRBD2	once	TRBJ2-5	CASSGGGPGETQYF	TGCGCCAGCAGCGGCGGGGGGCCAGGGGAGACCCAGTACTTC
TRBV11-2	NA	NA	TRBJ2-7	CASSLTASTTYEQYF	TGTGCCAGCAGCTTAACAGCCTCAACCACCTACGAGCAGTACTTC
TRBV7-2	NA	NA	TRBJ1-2	CASSLELRAGYTF	TGTGCCAGCAGCTTAGAACTCAGGGCTGGCTACACCTTC
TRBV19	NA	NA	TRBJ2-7	CASSIASAYEQYF	TGTGCCAGTAGTATCGCTAGCGCCTACGAGCAGTACTTC
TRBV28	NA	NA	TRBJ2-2	CASRTGGLSGELFF	TGTGCCAGCAGGACCGGGGGCCTTAGCGGGGAGCTGTTTTTT
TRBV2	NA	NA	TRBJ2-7	CAPTNGFNEQYF	TGTGCCCCCACTAACGGTTTCAACGAGCAGTACTTC
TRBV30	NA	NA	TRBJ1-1	CALERRGLNTEAFF	TGTGCCCTGGAACGCAGGGGACTGAACACTGAAGCTTTCTTT
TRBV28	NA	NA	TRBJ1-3	CASISGGGNTIYF	TGTGCCAGCATCTCGGGTGGTGGAAACACCATATATTTT
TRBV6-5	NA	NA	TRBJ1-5	CASGNQPQHF	TGTGCCAGCGGCAATCAGCCCCAGCATTTT
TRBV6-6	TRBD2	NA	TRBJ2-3	CASTLAGLPSTDTQYF	TGTGCCAGCACCCTAGCGGGACTTCCTAGCACAGATACGCAGTATTTT
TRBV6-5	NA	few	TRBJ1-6	CASSYGSGRGNSPLHF	TGTGCCAGCAGTTACGGGTCAGGCAGAGGGAATTCACCCCTCCACTTT
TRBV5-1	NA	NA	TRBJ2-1	CASMTGRTTYNEQFF	TGCGCCAGCATGACAGGGAGGACAACCTACAATGAGCAGTTCTTC
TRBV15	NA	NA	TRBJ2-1	CATSREQGFNEQFF	TGTGCCACCAGCAGAGAACAGGGTTTTAATGAGCAGTTCTTC
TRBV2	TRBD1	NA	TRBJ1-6	CASSRDRESPLHF	TGTGCCAGCAGCCGGGACAGGGAGTCACCCCTCCACTTT
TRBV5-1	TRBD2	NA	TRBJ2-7	CASRAGAYEQYF	TGCGCCAGCAGGGCGGGGGCCTACGAGCAGTACTTC
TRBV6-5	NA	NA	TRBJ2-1	CASSYGTAGEQFF	TGTGCCAGCAGTTACGGGACTGCCGGTGAGCAGTTCTTC
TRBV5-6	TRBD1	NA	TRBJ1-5	CASSYGTGEAQPQHF	TGTGCCAGCAGCTACGGGACAGGGGAGGCGCAGCCCCAGCATTTT
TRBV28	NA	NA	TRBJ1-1	CASTLFRFGRGGWNTEAFF	TGTGCCAGCACCTTGTTCCGGTTTGGCAGGGGTGGTTGGAACACTGAAGCTTTCTTT
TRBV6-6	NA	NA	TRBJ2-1	CASSFSRDGNEQFF	TGTGCCAGCAGTTTCTCCCGAGACGGCAATGAGCAGTTCTTC
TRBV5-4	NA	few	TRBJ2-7	CASSLAGGHEQYF	TGTGCCAGCAGCTTGGCCGGGGGCCACGAGCAGTACTTC
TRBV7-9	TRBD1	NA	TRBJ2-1	CASSRGTGGFGEQFF	TGTGCCAGCAGCCGCGGGACAGGGGGCTTCGGTGAGCAGTTCTTC
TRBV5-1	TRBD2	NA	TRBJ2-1	CASSSGLAYEQFF	TGCGCCAGCAGCTCCGGACTAGCGTATGAGCAGTTCTTC
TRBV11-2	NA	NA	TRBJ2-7	CASSLEGSGTYEQYF	TGTGCCAGCAGCTTAGAGGGGTCAGGAACCTACGAGCAGTACTTC
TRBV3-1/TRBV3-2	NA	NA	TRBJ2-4	CASRGGGAAKNIQYF	TGTGCCAGCAGAGGGGGGGGCGCGGCCAAAAACATTCAGTACTTC
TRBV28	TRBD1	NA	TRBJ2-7	CASSLRTGNEQYF	TGTGCCAGCAGTTTAAGGACAGGGAACGAGCAGTACTTC
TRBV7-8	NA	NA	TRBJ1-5	CASSPHRGNSNQPQHF	TGTGCCAGCAGCCCCCATAGGGGGAATAGCAATCAGCCCCAGCATTTT
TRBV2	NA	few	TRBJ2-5	CASSDGRETQYF	TGTGCCAGCAGTGACGGTCGAGAGACCCAGTACTTC
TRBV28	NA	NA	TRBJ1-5	CASSFNFNQPQHF	TGTGCCAGCAGTTTTAACTTCAATCAGCCCCAGCATTTT
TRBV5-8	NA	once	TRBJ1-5	CASSWGGKNQPQHF	TGTGCCAGCAGCTGGGGGGGGAAAAATCAGCCCCAGCATTTT
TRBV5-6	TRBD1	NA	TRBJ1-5	CASSFTGAINQPQHF	TGTGCCAGCAGTTTTACAGGGGCAATCAATCAGCCCCAGCATTTT
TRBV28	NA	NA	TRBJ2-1	CASSPGRDGSEQFF	TGTGCCAGCAGTCCCGGACGGGACGGGAGTGAGCAGTTCTTC
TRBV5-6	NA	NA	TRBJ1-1	CASSLGAASMVWTEAFF	TGTGCCAGCAGCTTGGGCGCGGCCAGCATGGTGTGGACTGAAGCTTTCTTT
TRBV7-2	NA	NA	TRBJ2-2	CASSLFRGSNTGELFF	TGTGCCAGCAGCTTATTCCGGGGTTCGAACACCGGGGAGCTGTTTTTT
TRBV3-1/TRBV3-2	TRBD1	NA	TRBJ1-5	CASSLGQLNQPQHF	TGTGCCAGCAGCCTGGGACAGTTGAATCAGCCCCAGCATTTT
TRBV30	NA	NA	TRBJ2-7	CAWTQGPGYYEQYF	TGTGCCTGGACGCAGGGCCCTGGGTACTACGAGCAGTACTTC
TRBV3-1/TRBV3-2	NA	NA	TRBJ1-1	CASSLTVRLSPRMEAFF	TGTGCCAGCAGCCTCACAGTCCGCCTGTCACCTAGAATGGAAGCTTTCTTT
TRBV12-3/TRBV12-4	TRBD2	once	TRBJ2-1	CASSVAGGDEQFF	TGTGCCAGCAGTGTAGCGGGGGGCGATGAGCAGTTCTTC
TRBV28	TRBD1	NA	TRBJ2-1	CASTAGTASYNEQFF	TGTGCCAGCACCGCCGGGACAGCCTCCTACAATGAGCAGTTCTTC
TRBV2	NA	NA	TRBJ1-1	CASGDLPGPYTEAFF	TGTGCCAGCGGGGACCTCCCTGGTCCCTACACTGAAGCTTTCTTT
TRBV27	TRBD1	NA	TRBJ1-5	CASSLEQGAHQPQHF	TGTGCCAGCAGTTTAGAACAGGGGGCGCATCAGCCCCAGCATTTT